This record covers a single T cell receptor (beta chain). Its specificity is not known. The repertoire was sequenced with immunoSEQ multiplex PCR; TCRdb's copy has only in-frame clones and lacks some. The table records about 12,000 clones, around 84% of them present only once. This entry comes from a study of OX40 agonist ivuxolimab in advanced cancers. Overall study: There were three patients with partial responses, one having hepatocellular carcinoma and two cutaneous melanoma.

Trimming stripped 0 bases from V and 5 bases from J, with 11 bases between. The CDR3 is made up of 14 amino acids. From germline, CDR1 is MNHEY and CDR2 SMNVEV (reference sequence). The study, taken as a whole, reports: Part of the nonresponder group also had normalized T-cell clonal expansion that was low. Determination of antigen specificity was not performed for the expanded peripheral T cells.

The rearrangement links TRBV27 to TRBJ2-7, with D unresolved. The TCR sequence derives from an adult with an advanced solid tumor such as melanoma, head and neck, liver or kidney cancer. Here the sequenced sample was CD4+ or CD8+ T cells sorted from blood, taken in a trial of the OX40 agonist ivuxolimab. Here the CDR3 reads CASSLSRVGDEQYF. CDR3 nucleotides: TGTGCCAGCAGTTTATCACGGGTTGGAGACGAGCAGTACTTC.